The source of this T cell receptor (beta chain) is a study of control samples from healthy donors and cancer patients. The CDR3 consists of 14 residues. Germline values: CDR1 SEHNR, CDR2 FQNEAQ (reference sequence). V shed 1 base, J shed 7 bases, and the junction held 2 bases outside the gene matches. TCRdb's copy holds only in-frame clones and misses some; the assay was immunoSEQ multiplex PCR. Of 95,000 to 150,000 clones in the sample, 80% to 90% were seen once. The TCR sequence derives from a man aged 55 to 69 in good health. The source material was blood. The chain recombines TRBV7-9 with TRBJ2-1; 9 nucleotides line up with TRBD1. CDR3 loop: CASSLGQGENEQFF. The CDR3 DNA sequence: TGTGCCAGCAGCTTAGGACAGGGGGAGAATGAGCAGTTCTTC.